This T cell receptor beta chain appears in the sequencing data of a study of blood T cell repertoires in COVID-19. This CDR3 region has 14 residues. Germline V gene lookup returns CDR1 MDHEN and CDR2 SYDVKM. The ends were cut back, 4 bases at V and 1 base at J, with 10 bases in the middle. Clones were read by immunoSEQ multiplex PCR, and TCRdb kept only the in-frame ones, dropping some. The repertoire consists of fewer than 200,000 clones, with roughly 81% occurring once and the leading ten covering roughly 7.7%. This receptor was identified in a man aged 35-49 years who had recovered from COVID-19. Sequenced sample: peripheral blood. This chain joins TRBV28 and TRBJ2-5, with no clear D. The chain's CDR3 is CASSSSGFQETQYF. The CDR3 coding sequence is TGTGCCAGCAGTTCCTCAGGCTTCCAAGAGACCCAGTACTTC.